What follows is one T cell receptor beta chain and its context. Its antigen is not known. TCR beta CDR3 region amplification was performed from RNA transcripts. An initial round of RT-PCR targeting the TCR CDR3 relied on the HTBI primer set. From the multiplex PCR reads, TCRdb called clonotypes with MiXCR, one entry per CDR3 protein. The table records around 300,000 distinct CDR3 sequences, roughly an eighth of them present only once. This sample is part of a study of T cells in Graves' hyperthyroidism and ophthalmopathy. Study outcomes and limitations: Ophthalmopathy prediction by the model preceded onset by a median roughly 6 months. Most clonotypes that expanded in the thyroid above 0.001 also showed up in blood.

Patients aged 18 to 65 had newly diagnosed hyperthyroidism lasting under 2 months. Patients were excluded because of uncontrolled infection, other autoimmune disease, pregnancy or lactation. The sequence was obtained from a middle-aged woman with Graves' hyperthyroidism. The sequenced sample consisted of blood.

The CDR3 bases are TGTGCCAGCAGCGCTAGTCCCCGACACGGGGAGACCCAGTACTTC. Its protein product is CASSASPRHGETQYF. The V gene is TRBV9, the J gene TRBJ2-5, with unresolved D. Between the trimmed V and J ends, which lost 3 bases and 5 bases, there was a span of 17 bases. Germline V gives CDR1 SGDLS, CDR2 YYNGEE. This CDR3 spans 15 amino acids.